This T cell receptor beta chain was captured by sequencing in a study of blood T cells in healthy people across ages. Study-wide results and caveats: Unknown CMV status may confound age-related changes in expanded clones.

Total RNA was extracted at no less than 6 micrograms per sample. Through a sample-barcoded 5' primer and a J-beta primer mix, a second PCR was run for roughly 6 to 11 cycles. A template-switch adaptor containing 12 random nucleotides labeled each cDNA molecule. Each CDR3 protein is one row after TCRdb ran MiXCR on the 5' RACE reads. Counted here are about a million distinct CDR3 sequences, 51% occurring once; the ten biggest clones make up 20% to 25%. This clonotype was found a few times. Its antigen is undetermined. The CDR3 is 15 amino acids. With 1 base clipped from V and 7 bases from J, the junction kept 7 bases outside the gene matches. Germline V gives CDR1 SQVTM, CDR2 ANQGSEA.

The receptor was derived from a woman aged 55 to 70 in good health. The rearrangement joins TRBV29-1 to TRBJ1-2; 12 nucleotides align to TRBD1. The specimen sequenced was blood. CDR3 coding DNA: TGCAGCGTTGAAGCGATGGGACAGGGGGCCGGTGGCTACACCTTC. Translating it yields CSVEAMGQGAGGYTF.